The 9 T cell receptor beta chains below come from one sample, sequenced in a study of patients and donors after allogeneic stem cell transplantation. TCRdb passed the RT-PCR reads through MiXCR, listing each CDR3 protein once. The sample lists 2,000 to 3,000 distinct CDR3 sequences, around 3.7% occurring once. Sequencing was performed on blood, either unsorted or a sorted T cell fraction (not recorded which). These receptors were taken from a human donor who was either an allogeneic HSCT recipient or a stem cell or donor lymphocyte infusion donor (not recorded which). It is not recorded whose cells these are; they may come from a transplant donor.

This clonotype has a count of ten or more. The chain employs TRBV20-1 and TRBJ2-5, with 12 bases lining up with TRBD2. From germline, CDR1 is DFQATT and CDR2 SNEGSKA (reference sequence). V shed 0 bases, J shed 7 bases, and the junction held 9 bases outside the gene matches. The CDR3 sequence is 16 residues long. For the CDR3, the DNA is TGCAGTGCTAGAGATTCGAGGACTAGCGGGATTGCGACCCAGTACTTC. It codes for CSARDSRTSGIATQYF.

The table lists this clonotype with a few counts. This chain links TRBV10-3 with TRBJ2-7, with TRBD1 matching over 8 bases. Per germline, CDR1 ENHRY and CDR2 SYGVKD. The CDR3 runs 14 residues. J lost 4 bases, V lost 5 bases, and 7 bases had no gene match. In DNA form, the CDR3 reads TGTGCCATCAGTCCGGACAGGGTGATGTACGAGCAGTACTTC. It encodes CAISPDRVMYEQYF.

The sample holds many counts of this clonotype. V gene TRBV19 combines with J gene TRBJ2-7; D call uncertain. There are 14 residues in the CDR3. Trimming stripped 5 bases from V and 1 base from J, with 12 bases between. Per the germline V gene, CDR1 is LNHDA and CDR2 is SQIVND (reference sequence). The CDR3 is CASSFSDGSYEQYF. DNA of the CDR3: TGTGCCAGTAGTTTTTCGGACGGATCCTACGAGCAGTACTTC.

A note on this clonotype: This clone may be a read error of a much larger clone one base away. The J gene is TRBJ2-1, the V gene TRBV24-1; TRBD2 matches at 8 bases. V dropped 9 bases and J dropped 14; count of bases not matched to a gene: 8. The CDR3 sequence is 11 residues long. Looked up from germline, CDR1 is KGHDR and CDR2 is SFDVKD. The CDR3 bases are TGTGCCACCGGCATGGGACTAGTTAAGTTCTTC. Amino acid sequence: CATGMGLVKFF.

By sample fraction, this clonotype is medium-sized (0.01 to 0.1%). The chain links TRBV12-3 or TRBV12-4 to TRBJ1-2; a possible D gene is TRBD1 (6 bases). The CDR3 contains 12 residues. The V end lost 4 bases, the J end lost 7 bases, and 10 bases lay between the germline ends. Here the CDR3 reads CASSSRGGGYTF. The CDR3 DNA sequence: TGTGCCAGCAGTTCTAGGGGGGGTGGCTACACCTTC.

Ten or more counts support this clonotype. The rearrangement joins TRBV11-2 to TRBJ2-1; D is uncertain. Trimming shortened V by 0 bases and J by 5 bases, and 8 bases separated the two germline ends. The germline V gene has CDR1 SGHAT and CDR2 FQNNGV. The length of the CDR3 is 14 residues. CDR3 region: CASSLDGVNNEQFF. The CDR3 DNA follows: TGTGCCAGCAGCTTAGATGGGGTCAACAATGAGCAGTTCTTC.

This clonotype was recorded many times. The chain recombines TRBV11-3 with TRBJ2-1; 8 bases align to TRBD2. V gave up 7 bases and J gave up 12 bases; unmatched junction bases: 17. Germline V gene data show CDR1 as SGHNT and CDR2 as YENEEA. The CDR3 spans 15 residues. CDR3 in DNA: TGTGCCAGCAAGTTATCTAGCGGGTCCCCACAGGGGCAGTTCTTC. It specifies CASKLSSGSPQGQFF.

By proportion, this clonotype is medium-sized. V usage is TRBV11-3 and J usage is TRBJ2-1; D tentatively fits TRBD1 or TRBD2 (5 bases each). V dropped 4 bases and J dropped 0 bases, with 10 bases sitting between them. Germline CDR1 SGHNT, CDR2 YENEEA. The length of the CDR3 is 15 residues. The CDR3 nucleotides are TGTGCCAGCAGCTCACAGGACTTCTCCTACAATGAGCAGTTCTTC. It codes for CASSSQDFSYNEQFF.

This clonotype was detected ten times or more. The chain carries TRBV5-8 and TRBJ1-1; possible D gene TRBD1, 5 bases. This CDR3 spans 15 amino acids. Germline V gene data show CDR1 as SGHTS and CDR2 as YDEGEE. Trimming removed 5 bases at V and 4 bases at J, with 18 bases between. The DNA of the CDR3 is TGTGCCAGCAGGCCTAAACAGTCAGGGAGCACTGAAGCTTTCTTT. Amino acids: CASRPKQSGSTEAFF.